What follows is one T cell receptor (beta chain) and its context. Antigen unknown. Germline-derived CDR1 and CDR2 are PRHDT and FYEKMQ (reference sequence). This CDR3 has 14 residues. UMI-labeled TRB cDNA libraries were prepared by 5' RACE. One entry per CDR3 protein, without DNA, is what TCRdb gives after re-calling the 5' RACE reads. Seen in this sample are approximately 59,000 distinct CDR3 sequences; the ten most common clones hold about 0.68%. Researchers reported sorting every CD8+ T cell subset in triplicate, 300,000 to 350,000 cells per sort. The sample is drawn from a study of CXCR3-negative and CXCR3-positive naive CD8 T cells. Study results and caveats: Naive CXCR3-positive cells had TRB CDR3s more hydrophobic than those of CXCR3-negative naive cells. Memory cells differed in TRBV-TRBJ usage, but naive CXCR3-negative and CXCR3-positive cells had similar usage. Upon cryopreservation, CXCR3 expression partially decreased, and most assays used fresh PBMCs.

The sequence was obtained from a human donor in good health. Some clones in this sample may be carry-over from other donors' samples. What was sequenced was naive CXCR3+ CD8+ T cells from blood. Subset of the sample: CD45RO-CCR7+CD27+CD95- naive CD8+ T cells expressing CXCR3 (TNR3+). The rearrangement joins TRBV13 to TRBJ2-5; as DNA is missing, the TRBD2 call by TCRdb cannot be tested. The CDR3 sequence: CASSLRGGEETQYF.